This T cell receptor (beta chain) is drawn from a study of OX40 agonist ivuxolimab in advanced cancers. Sequencing used immunoSEQ multiplex PCR; TCRdb keeps in-frame clones, though not all of them. The table lists roughly 100,000 clones, roughly 84% of them singletons. Losses at the gene ends were 5 bases for V and 5 bases for J; bases not matched to a gene: 3. This CDR3 has 15 amino acids. Germline CDR1 is MNHEY and CDR2 is SMNVEV (reference sequence). The source was CD4+ or CD8+ T cells sorted from blood, collected in a trial of the OX40 agonist ivuxolimab. This TCR was sampled from an adult with an advanced solid tumor such as melanoma, head and neck, liver or kidney cancer. This chain joins TRBV27 and TRBJ2-3; 14 nucleotides match TRBD2. The CDR3 nucleotides read TGTGCCAGCAGTAAGGGACTAGCGGGGGTAGATACGCAGTATTTT. This codes for CASSKGLAGVDTQYF.